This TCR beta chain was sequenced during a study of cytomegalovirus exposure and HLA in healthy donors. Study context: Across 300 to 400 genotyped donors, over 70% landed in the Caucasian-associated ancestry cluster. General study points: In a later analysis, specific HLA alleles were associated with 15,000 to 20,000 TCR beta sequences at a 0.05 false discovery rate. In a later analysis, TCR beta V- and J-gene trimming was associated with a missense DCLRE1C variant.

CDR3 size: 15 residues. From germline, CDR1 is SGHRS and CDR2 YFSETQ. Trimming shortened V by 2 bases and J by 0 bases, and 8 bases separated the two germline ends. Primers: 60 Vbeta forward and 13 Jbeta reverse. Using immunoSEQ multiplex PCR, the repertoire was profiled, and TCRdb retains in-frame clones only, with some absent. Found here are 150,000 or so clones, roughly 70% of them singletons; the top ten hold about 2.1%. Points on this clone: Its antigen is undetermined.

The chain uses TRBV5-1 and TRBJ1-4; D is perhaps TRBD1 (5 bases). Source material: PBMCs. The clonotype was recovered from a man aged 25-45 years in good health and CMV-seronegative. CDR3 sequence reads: CASSLTGATNEKLFF. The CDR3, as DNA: TGCGCCAGCAGCTTAACAGGTGCAACTAATGAAAAACTGTTTTTT.